Reported below is one T cell receptor beta chain. This clone was counted once. What antigen it recognizes has not been identified. No base-level quality is on record; no much larger clone is a single base apart. For this chain, trimming is 2 bases at the V end and 5 bases at the J end, and the number of junction bases without a gene match is 8. CDR1 MNHEY and CDR2 SVGAGI are derived from the germline V gene. Taken from cysteine to phenylalanine, the CDR3 has 16 residues. Only the CDR3 portion is preserved as DNA: 48 bases, with reading frame beginning at the first base. This sample is part of a study of blood T cell repertoires in COVID-19 (dated by TCRdb to the early 2020s). Describing the broader study: Samples from collaborators originated in the United States, Italy and Spain and spanned both the acute and convalescent phases of COVID-19. The material from the prospective study consisted of cDNA or gDNA derived from T cells, B-cell-depleted T cells, or PBMCs. Subjects who had been exposed to COVID-19, were actively infected with it, or had recovered from it provided the deeply sampled blood TCRbeta repertoires that made up the dataset. A freely available public database, intended as a resource for researchers studying the immune response to SARS-CoV-2, is where the repertoires were released. The samples were drawn from the first 160 participants of the ongoing ImmuneRACE study and from some 1,300 subjects provided by 6 global collaborators. A de-identified subject ID, COVID-19 status, age in years and sex were almost always included in the sample metadata. Where available, HLA class I and class II types were taken from metadata supplied by the sample provider and were not determined by assay-based typing.

Beyond this particular receptor, the publication reports: Clinical and demographic metadata were provided uncurated, with the amount varying by source and participant.

A second Seattle source provided samples from volunteer blood donors who had recovered from COVID-19. The collaborating institutions used their own protocols to collect whole blood in K2EDTA tubes. For TCRbeta analysis, collaborator samples were shipped as frozen whole blood, as isolated PBMCs, or as DNA extracted from either sample type. TCRbeta CDR3 regions were amplified from genomic DNA using the immunoSEQ Assay, a bias-controlled multiplex PCR. From the authors' description of their analysis: The number of nucleated cells in each sample was estimated by amplification of reference gene primers within the assay. To quantify the absolute abundance of each unique TCRbeta CDR3 rearrangement, sequence reads were collapsed and filtered. For each sample, productive Simpson clonality was calculated as the square root of Simpson's diversity index over productive rearrangements. TCRdb carries this immuneACCESS record with in-frame sequences only. Its versions omit some clonotypes, under half of them owing to an unresolved V gene in the studies checked, with the rest unexplained. V, J and clone size were drawn from that table, and D and trimming were deduced from the DNA. The sample table contains under 300,000 clones; only one count was recorded for more than 70% of them. The leading ten clones occupy 0.95% to 1% of the sample.

Material: peripheral blood. The clonotype originates from a woman in her 40s who had recovered from COVID-19. The V gene is TRBV6-5 and the J gene is TRBJ2-2; 7 central bases correspond to TRBD1. The CDR3 protein: CASSYQAGTATGELFF. The DNA is TGTGCCAGCAGTTACCAAGCCGGGACAGCGACCGGGGAGCTGTTTTTT.